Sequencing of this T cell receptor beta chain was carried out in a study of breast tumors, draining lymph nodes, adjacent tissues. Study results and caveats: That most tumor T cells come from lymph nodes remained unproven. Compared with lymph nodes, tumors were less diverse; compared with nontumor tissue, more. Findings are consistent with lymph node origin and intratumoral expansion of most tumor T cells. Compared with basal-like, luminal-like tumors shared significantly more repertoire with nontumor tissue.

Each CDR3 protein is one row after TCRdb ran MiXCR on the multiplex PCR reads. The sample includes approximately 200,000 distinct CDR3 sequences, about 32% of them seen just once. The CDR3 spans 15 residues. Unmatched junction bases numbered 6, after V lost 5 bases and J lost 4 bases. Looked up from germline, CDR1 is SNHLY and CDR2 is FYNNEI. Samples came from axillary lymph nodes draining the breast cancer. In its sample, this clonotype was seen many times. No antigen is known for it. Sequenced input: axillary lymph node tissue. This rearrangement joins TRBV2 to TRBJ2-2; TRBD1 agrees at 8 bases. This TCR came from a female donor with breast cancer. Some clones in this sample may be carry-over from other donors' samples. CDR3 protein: CASSSGTGITGELFF. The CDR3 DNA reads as TGTGCCAGCAGTTCCGGGACAGGCATCACCGGGGAGCTGTTTTTT.